Presented here are 20 T cell receptor beta chains from one specimen sequenced in a study of T cells in Graves' hyperthyroidism and ophthalmopathy. The investigators amplified TCR beta CDR3 regions from RNA transcripts. The TCR CDR3 first-round RT-PCR relied on the HTBI primer set. One entry per CDR3 protein results from TCRdb running MiXCR on the multiplex PCR reads. The sample includes hundreds of thousands of distinct CDR3 sequences, more than 15% seen only once; the top ten take around 3.5%. Sequencing used blood. These receptors were collected from a woman aged 35 to 49 with Graves' ophthalmopathy.

This clonotype occurred many times. V and J are TRBV5-1 and TRBJ1-1, with TRBD1 matching over 11 bases. Germline-derived CDR1 and CDR2 are SGHRS and YFSETQ. The CDR3 has 14 residues. The junction had 3 bases not matched to a gene; V was cut back by 4 bases and J by 4 bases. The DNA of the CDR3 is TGCGCCAGCAGCGAGGGACAGGGGGTCACTGAAGCTTTCTTT. The encoded protein is CASSEGQGVTEAFF.

The chain has TRBV6-2 or TRBV6-3 and TRBJ2-2; D is undetermined. V gave up 5 bases and J gave up 2 bases, with 12 bases separating them. The CDR3 extends over 15 amino acids. Germline assignment: CDR1 MNHEY and CDR2 SVGEGT. CDR3 in amino acids: CASSRERANTGELFF. The CDR3 DNA sequence: TGTGCCAGCAGTCGAGAGCGTGCCAACACCGGGGAGCTGTTTTTT.

The gene calls are TRBV4-1 and TRBJ1-2; D not certain. The length of the CDR3 is 13 residues. Germline V lookup: CDR1 MGHRA, CDR2 YSYEKL. Trimming shortened V by 0 bases and J by 5 bases, and 7 bases separated the two germline ends. For the CDR3, the DNA is TGCGCCAGCAGCCAAGAGAGTCCGTATGGCTACACCTTC. This encodes CASSQESPYGYTF.

The V call is TRBV20-1, the J call TRBJ1-3, with D unclear. This CDR3 is 14 amino acids long. Trimming removed 0 bases from V and 5 bases from J, with 11 bases in between. Germline assignment: CDR1 DFQATT and CDR2 SNEGSKA (reference sequence). The CDR3 coding sequence is TGCAGTGCTAGAGATTGGGGTCCTCGAAACACCATATATTTT. This encodes CSARDWGPRNTIYF.

The CDR3 loop is CASSPLTSLNEQFF. Here the CDR3 DNA reads TGCGCCAGCAGCCCTTTGACTAGTTTAAATGAGCAGTTCTTC. The genes are TRBV5-1 and TRBJ2-1, with D tentatively TRBD2 (6 bases). V shed 4 bases and J shed 7 bases, with 15 bases lying between them. This CDR3 is built from 14 residues. Germline V gene lookup returns CDR1 SGHRS and CDR2 YFSETQ.

There are a few counts of this clonotype. The junction departs from germline at one end; a sequencing error may be responsible. The gene calls are TRBV30 and TRBJ2-1; either TRBD1 or TRBD2 may fit D (5 bases each). In germline, CDR1 is GTSNPN, CDR2 SVGIG (reference sequence). This CDR3 contains 14 residues. The CDR3 region is CAWRRGGFYNEQFF. The CDR3 DNA sequence: TGTGCCTGGAGGAGGGGCGGGTTCTACAATGAGCAATTCTTC.

The V and J genes are TRBV10-3 and TRBJ2-5, with TRBD2 matching 10 bases. The J segment lost 2 bases and the V segment lost 4 bases, leaving 4 bases of the junction unmatched. Germline V gene data show CDR1 as ENHRY and CDR2 as SYGVKD. This CDR3 has 15 amino acids. CDR3 sequence reads: CAISGASGGQETQYF. In nucleotides, the CDR3 is TGTGCCATCAGTGGGGCTAGCGGGGGTCAAGAGACCCAGTACTTC.

This clonotype was picked up a small number of times. The chain is built from TRBV19 and TRBJ1-5, with D hard to call. Per germline, CDR1 LNHDA and CDR2 SQIVND (reference sequence). V gave up 4 bases and J gave up 0 bases, with 10 bases separating them. The CDR3 length is 15 residues. CDR3 DNA: TGTGCCAGTAGTAAGGCGGACGATAGCAATCAGCCCCAGCATTTT. This gives the protein CASSKADDSNQPQHF.

The chain uses TRBV7-9 and TRBJ2-3; TRBD2 matches 8 bases. The CDR3 spans 15 residues. Germline trimming cut 6 bases from V and 4 bases from J; bases unmatched to any gene: 9. Germline V gives CDR1 SEHNR, CDR2 FQNEAQ (reference sequence). DNA for the CDR3: TGTGCCAGCAGTTCCTCGGGACTAGTATCAGATACGCAGTATTTT. Translated, it gives CASSSSGLVSDTQYF.

This clonotype has at least ten counts. The chain couples TRBV11-2 to TRBJ2-5, with TRBD1 matching 8 bases. This CDR3 has 14 residues. Losses at the gene ends were 4 bases for V and 5 bases for J; bases not matched to a gene: 6. Germline CDR1 and CDR2: SGHAT and FQNNGV. The CDR3 here is CASSWTGFMETQYF. CDR3 nucleotides: TGTGCCAGCAGCTGGACAGGGTTTATGGAGACCCAGTACTTC.

The chain is built from TRBV7-9 and TRBJ2-3; 10 bases agree with TRBD1. Germline loops: CDR1 SEHNR, CDR2 FQNEAQ (reference sequence). This CDR3 has 17 amino acids. With 0 bases clipped from V and 6 bases from J, the junction kept 9 bases outside the gene matches. The DNA of the CDR3 is TGTGCCAGCAGCTTAGCAAGAGACAGGGGGCGTTCGGATACGCAGTATTTT. Protein product: CASSLARDRGRSDTQYF.

As regards this clonotype: Just one base apart from a much larger clone, this may be a read error. V gene TRBV3-1 combines with J gene TRBJ1-6; the D gene is possibly TRBD1 (6 bases). The V end was cut by 1 base, the J end by 9 bases, with 13 bases between. Germline CDR1 and CDR2: LGHDT and YNNKEL (reference sequence). The CDR3 runs 15 residues. The CDR3 is CASSQGGTFGSPLHF. As DNA, the CDR3 is TGTGCCAGCAGCCAAGGAGGGACATTCGGTTCACCCCTCCACTTT. Combining the CDR3 with reference TRBV3-1 and TRBJ1-6 gives the whole variable domain DTAVSQTPKYLVTQMGNDKSIKCEQNLGHDTMYWYKQDSKKFLKIMFSYNNKELIINETVPNRFSPKSPDKAHLNLHINSLELGDSAVYFCASSQGGTFGSPLHFGNGTRLTVT.

This clonotype was seen a few times. The V and J genes are TRBV5-5 and TRBJ2-1; unclear D gene. CDR3 length equals 13 residues. Trimming left V 1 base short and J 5 bases short, with 7 bases between. Germline CDR1 and CDR2: SGHKS and YYEKEE (reference sequence). The CDR3 DNA is TGTGCCAGCAGCTTGAACAGAAACAATGAGCAGTTCTTC. Its translation is CASSLNRNNEQFF.

In this sample, this clonotype turned up many times. CDR3 sequence: CASSFSGLATETQYF. The CDR3 DNA reads as TGTGCCAGCAGCTTTTCGGGACTAGCTACGGAGACCCAGTACTTC. The chain employs TRBV11-2 and TRBJ2-5; 9 bases are shared with TRBD2. The trim removed 3 bases at V and 5 bases at J, leaving 7 bases unmatched. The CDR3 contains 15 residues. Per the germline V gene, CDR1 is SGHAT and CDR2 is FQNNGV. Full variable domain (remainder filled in from reference TRBV11-2 and TRBJ2-5): EAGVAQSPRYKIIEKRQSVAFWCNPISGHATLYWYQQILGQGPKLLIQFQNNGVVDDSQLPKDRFSAERLKGVDSTLKIQPAKLEDSAVYLCASSFSGLATETQYFGPGTRLLVL.

The genes are TRBV2 and TRBJ1-5; no definite D call. The V and J ends lost 3 bases and 9 bases respectively, with 18 bases between them. The CDR3 spans 15 residues. CDR1 is SNHLY and CDR2 is FYNNEI in the germline V gene. The CDR3 region is CASSDWQTRPRPQHF. CDR3 coding DNA: TGTGCCAGCAGTGATTGGCAGACCCGCCCGAGGCCCCAGCATTTT. The variable domain in full, with the rest retrieved from reference TRBV2 and TRBJ1-5, is EPEVTQTPSHQVTQMGQEVILRCVPISNHLYFYWYRQILGQKVEFLVSFYNNEISEKSEIFDDQFSVERPDGSNFTLKIRSTKLEDSAMYFCASSDWQTRPRPQHFGDGTRLSIL.

V gene TRBV3-1 combines with J gene TRBJ2-3, with 11 bases matching TRBD2. J was trimmed by 6 bases and V by 4 bases; bases with no gene match: 6. The CDR3 covers 15 residues. Per germline, CDR1 LGHDT and CDR2 YNNKEL (reference sequence). The CDR3 nucleotides read TGTGCCAGCAGCCCGAAGGCTAGCGGGGGGGATACGCAGTATTTT. Translation gives CASSPKASGGDTQYF.

The V call is TRBV11-2, the J call TRBJ2-2; D is unclear. The CDR3 length is 12 residues. Per the germline V gene, CDR1 is SGHAT and CDR2 is FQNNGV. V gave up 6 bases and J gave up 5 bases, with 7 bases separating them. The CDR3 reads CASSDGTGELFF. As DNA, the CDR3 is TGTGCCAGCAGTGACGGGACCGGGGAGCTGTTTTTT.

The rearrangement joins TRBV3-1 to TRBJ1-1; 10 bases are shared with TRBD1. Looked up from germline, CDR1 is LGHDT and CDR2 is YNNKEL (reference sequence). V lost 7 bases to trimming and J lost 11 bases; unmatched junction nucleotides: 7. The CDR3 loop spans 12 amino acids. CDR3 DNA: TGTGCCAGCATCTCCGGGACAGGGGCCGCTTTCTTT. This codes for CASISGTGAAFF.

V and J are TRBV18 and TRBJ1-4, with D unresolved. Germline CDR1 KGHSH, CDR2 LQKENI. This CDR3 contains 14 residues. The V gene lost 4 bases and the J gene lost 5 bases, with 11 bases spanning the gap. The CDR3 reads CASSQGGGNEKLFF. The CDR3, as DNA: TGTGCCAGCTCACAAGGAGGAGGCAATGAAAAACTGTTTTTT.

In its sample, this clonotype was seen a few times. This chain links TRBV20-1 with TRBJ2-4; no firm D call. The V and J ends lost 5 bases and 0 bases respectively, with 14 bases between them. In germline, CDR1 is DFQATT, CDR2 SNEGSKA (reference sequence). This CDR3 spans 15 amino acids. CDR3 sequence: CSAYRRPLAKNIQYF. The CDR3 bases are TGCAGTGCTTACCGCCGGCCGCTAGCCAAAAACATTCAGTACTTC.